The 22 T cell receptor beta chains given below trace back to one sample, sequenced in a study of cytomegalovirus exposure and HLA in healthy donors. Only in-frame clones appear in the TCRdb table, and some are missing; sequencing was by immunoSEQ multiplex PCR. The data show 300,000 to 400,000 clones, with approximately 85% seen just once and around 0.96% held by the top ten. Sequencing was performed on PBMCs. These receptors were taken from a young man in good health and CMV-seronegative.

This sequence joins TRBV5-4 and TRBJ1-2; D gene ambiguous. Germline V gives CDR1 SGHNT, CDR2 YYREEE (reference sequence). The ends were cut back, 2 bases at V and 3 bases at J, with 5 bases in the middle. CDR3 length equals 12 residues. The CDR3, as DNA: TGTGCCAGCAGCTTCCCAGACTATGGCTACACCTTC. Its protein is CASSFPDYGYTF.

The gene calls are TRBV4-3 and TRBJ1-2; D not certain. CDR1 is LGHNA, CDR2 YSLEER, per germline. Deletions cut 2 bases from V and 8 bases from J, with 18 bases between. The CDR3 loop spans 15 amino acids. The CDR3 region is CASSQSQRGYGGYTF. The DNA of the CDR3 is TGCGCCAGCAGCCAATCACAGAGAGGGTATGGCGGCTACACCTTC.

The chain uses TRBV7-8 and TRBJ1-5; D might be TRBD1 (5 bases). This CDR3 is 15 amino acids long. V lost 5 bases to trimming and J lost 3 bases, with 14 bases between them. The germline V gene encodes CDR1 SGHVS and CDR2 FQNEAQ. The CDR3 DNA follows: TGTGCCAGCAGCGGCCGCGCGGGGCCCAATCAGCCCCAGCATTTT. This codes for CASSGRAGPNQPQHF.

The chain joins TRBV9 to TRBJ2-1, with 8 bases lining up with TRBD2. V dropped 0 bases and J dropped 6; count of bases not matched to a gene: 5. The CDR3 is made up of 15 amino acids. The germline V gene encodes CDR1 SGDLS and CDR2 YYNGEE. The CDR3 loop reads CASSVVPLAGNEQFF. In nucleotides, the CDR3 is TGTGCCAGCAGCGTAGTCCCGCTAGCGGGCAATGAGCAGTTCTTC.

The CDR3: CASSLAGGITDTQYF. The CDR3 DNA is TGTGCCAGCAGCTTAGCCGGGGGAATCACAGATACGCAGTATTTT. This chain connects TRBV7-6 to TRBJ2-3; tentatively, D is TRBD2 (6 bases). This CDR3 is built from 15 residues. Germline V CDR1 and CDR2: SGHVS, FNYEAQ. V lost 0 bases to trimming and J lost 2 bases, with 9 bases between them. Full variable domain (outside the CDR3, taken from reference TRBV7-6 and TRBJ2-3): GAGVSQSPRYKVTKRGQDVALRCDPISGHVSLYWYRQALGQGPEFLTYFNYEAQQDKSGLPNDRFSAERPEGSISTLTIQRTEQRDSAMYRCASSLAGGITDTQYFGPGTRLTVL.

This chain links TRBV10-3 with TRBJ2-2; TRBD1 matches 8 bases. Germline V lookup: CDR1 ENHRY, CDR2 SYGVKD. With 4 bases clipped from V and 1 base from J, the junction kept 8 bases outside the gene matches. There are 17 residues in the CDR3. The CDR3 region is CAISGYQGAMNTGELFF. CDR3 in DNA: TGTGCCATCAGTGGGTATCAGGGGGCCATGAACACCGGGGAGCTGTTTTTT.

J is TRBJ2-3 and V is TRBV10-3; weak D call: TRBD1 (5 bases). The CDR3 runs to 15 residues. V was trimmed by 3 bases and J by 2 bases, leaving 12 bases between them. Germline values: CDR1 ENHRY, CDR2 SYGVKD. The CDR3 DNA reads as TGTGCCATCAGTGAAGTTAAGGGGTACACAGATACGCAGTATTTT. Translating it yields CAISEVKGYTDTQYF.

The V and J genes are TRBV6-6 and TRBJ2-2; 12 nucleotides line up with TRBD2. Germline-derived CDR1 and CDR2 are MNHNY and SVGAGI (reference sequence). V trimming: 6 bases; J trimming: 5 bases; junction bases outside the gene matches: 4. The CDR3 loop spans 15 amino acids. The CDR3 protein is CASSPTSGGTGELFF. In DNA form, the CDR3 reads TGTGCCAGCAGCCCTACTAGCGGGGGGACCGGGGAGCTGTTTTTT.

V usage is TRBV6-1 and J usage is TRBJ1-4, with D uncertain. Germline V gene data show CDR1 as MNHNS and CDR2 as SASEGT. Trimming stripped 6 bases from V and 0 bases from J, with 5 bases between. This CDR3 comprises 13 residues. The CDR3 region has the DNA TGTGCCAGCAGCACTACAACTAATGAAAAACTGTTTTTT. The encoded protein is CASSTTTNEKLFF.

The V and J genes are TRBV6-6 and TRBJ2-2, with a possible D match to TRBD1 (5 bases). Germline-derived CDR1 and CDR2 are MNHNY and SVGAGI (reference sequence). CDR3 length: 15 amino acids. Trimming took off 2 bases at V and 6 bases at J, with 13 bases between the two ends. CDR3 nucleotides: TGTGCCAGCAGTTACGGGGCAGGGATAGCCGGGGAGCTGTTTTTT. Translated, it gives CASSYGAGIAGELFF.

The chain has TRBV5-1 and TRBJ1-1, with D unclear. Between the trimmed V and J ends, which lost 0 bases and 4 bases, there was a span of 10 bases. Germline V gene data show CDR1 as SGHRS and CDR2 as YFSETQ. This CDR3 is built from 14 residues. The CDR3, as DNA: TGCGCCAGCAGCTTGGGGGAGAGCGGCACTGAAGCTTTCTTT. Amino acid sequence: CASSLGESGTEAFF.

The rearrangement uses TRBV27 and TRBJ2-5; TRBD2 matches at 8 bases. Germline loops: CDR1 MNHEY, CDR2 SMNVEV (reference sequence). V lost 3 bases and J lost 4; bases outside the gene matches: 13. CDR3 size: 17 residues. Here the CDR3 reads CASSFNPGGPGAETQYF. CDR3 sequence (DNA): TGTGCCAGCAGTTTTAACCCGGGGGGGCCAGGGGCAGAGACCCAGTACTTC.

The CDR3 loop reads CASSPTSPSGLYEQYF. The CDR3 nucleotides read TGCGCCAGCAGCCCAACTTCCCCCTCAGGGTTGTACGAGCAGTACTTC. The chain joins TRBV4-1 to TRBJ2-7, with D tentatively TRBD1 (5 bases). The CDR3 is 16 residues long. The germline CDR1 and CDR2 sequences are MGHRA and YSYEKL. V was cut by 4 bases and J by 4 bases, with 20 bases left in between.

This clone appeared a single time. This chain links TRBV6-5 with TRBJ2-2; 8 nucleotides agree with TRBD1. The CDR3 has 16 amino acids. Germline CDR1 reads MNHEY; CDR2 reads SVGAGI. Losses at the gene ends were 2 bases for V and 0 bases for J; bases not matched to a gene: 2. The CDR3 nucleotides read TGTGCCAGCAGTTACGGGACAGGCGCGAACACCGGGGAGCTGTTTTTT. This encodes CASSYGTGANTGELFF.

This clone was seen many times. The genes are TRBV29-1 and TRBJ1-6; D is uncertain. Trimming left V 3 bases short and J 3 bases short, with 18 bases between. Germline V CDR1 and CDR2: SQVTM, ANQGSEA. This CDR3 has 17 amino acids. This CDR3 reads CSVDHYLWESYNSPLHF. CDR3 nucleotides: TGCAGCGTTGATCATTACCTATGGGAGAGCTATAATTCACCCCTCCACTTT.

The genes are TRBV7-6 and TRBJ2-7; tentatively, D is TRBD2 (6 bases). This CDR3 region has 15 residues. The V end lost 3 bases, the J end lost 6 bases, and 18 bases lay between the germline ends. Germline V gives CDR1 SGHVS, CDR2 FNYEAQ. The DNA of the CDR3 is TGTGCCAGCAGCTTGTTGGACTATGCTAGTAGCGAGCAGTACTTC. Translation: CASSLLDYASSEQYF.

The table lists this clone with a few counts. The gene calls are TRBV4-1 and TRBJ1-6; no clear D gene. V was trimmed by 2 bases and J by 7 bases, leaving 3 bases between them. The CDR3 runs to 12 residues. Germline V gives CDR1 MGHRA, CDR2 YSYEKL. CDR3 protein: CASSQINSPLHF. The CDR3 DNA is TGCGCCAGCAGCCAAATAAATTCACCCCTCCACTTT.

This clone was detected once. The rearrangement uses TRBV7-6 and TRBJ2-5; 11 bases line up with TRBD2. The V segment lost 2 bases and the J segment 1 base; nucleotides outside the gene matches: 9. This CDR3 is built from 18 residues. Germline CDR1 SGHVS, CDR2 FNYEAQ. The CDR3 DNA follows: TGTGCCAGCAGCTTAAACCCCCTAGCGGGGGGTCTCCAAGAGACCCAGTACTTC. Protein sequence: CASSLNPLAGGLQETQYF. The full variable domain, with the rest looked up from reference TRBV7-6 and TRBJ2-5, is GAGVSQSPRYKVTKRGQDVALRCDPISGHVSLYWYRQALGQGPEFLTYFNYEAQQDKSGLPNDRFSAERPEGSISTLTIQRTEQRDSAMYRCASSLNPLAGGLQETQYFGPGTRLLVL.

J is TRBJ2-7 and V is TRBV6-5; 9 nucleotides line up with TRBD1. The CDR3 runs to 15 residues. V lost 3 bases and J lost 2; bases outside the gene matches: 5. Germline CDR1 reads MNHEY; CDR2 reads SVGAGI. The CDR3 loop is CASSYGGQGTYEQYF. The CDR3 nucleotides are TGTGCCAGCAGTTATGGGGGACAGGGAACCTACGAGCAGTACTTC.

The chain is built from TRBV2 and TRBJ1-2; unclear D gene. The ends were cut back, 7 bases at V and 5 bases at J, with 14 bases in the middle. The CDR3 is made up of 13 amino acids. Per the germline V gene, CDR1 is SNHLY and CDR2 is FYNNEI. The CDR3 nucleotides read TGTGCCAGCATCACACCCAGTCGATATGGCTACACCTTC. Amino acids: CASITPSRYGYTF.

CDR3 nucleotides: TGTGCCAGCAGCTTAAGAGGACAGGGACTAAAGGAGACCCAGTACTTC. Translating it yields CASSLRGQGLKETQYF. V and J are TRBV7-9 and TRBJ2-5; a weak D match, TRBD1 (8 bases). From germline, CDR1 is SEHNR and CDR2 FQNEAQ (reference sequence). V lost 2 bases to trimming and J lost 5 bases, with 18 bases between them. This CDR3 comprises 16 residues.

This chain uses TRBV27 with TRBJ2-7; TRBD1 aligns across 10 bases. The CDR3 covers 14 residues. Trimming cost V 5 bases and J 4 bases; bases outside gene matches: 5. The germline gives CDR1 MNHEY, CDR2 SMNVEV (reference sequence). The CDR3 loop is CASSRTGGIYEQYF. CDR3 nucleotide sequence: TGTGCCAGCAGTAGGACAGGGGGAATATACGAGCAGTACTTC.